One and the same sample provided the 27 T cell receptor beta chains below, sequenced in a study of blood T cell repertoires in COVID-19 (dated by TCRdb to between 2020 and 2021). Libraries came from the immunoSEQ multiplex PCR assay. The clones in this table, taken by TCRdb from immuneACCESS, are in-frame only. Not every clone is retained; where verified, under half of the shortfall comes from an unresolved V gene, and the cause of the rest is unknown. The sample records over 120,000 clones, about 80% of which are singletons. Approximately 10% of the sample is in the top ten clones. The sample taken for sequencing was PBMCs or T cells enriched from blood (not recorded which). The source of these receptors is a man aged 50-59 years who had recovered from COVID-19.

V usage is TRBV12-5 and J usage is TRBJ2-2; 7 bases match TRBD1. The germline V gene has CDR1 LGHNT and CDR2 FRNRAP. V shed 0 bases, J shed 6 bases, and the junction held 7 bases outside the gene matches. The CDR3 consists of 16 residues. The CDR3 region has the DNA TGTGCTAGTGGTTTGGTACTGGCAGGGGGTGCCGGGGAGCTGTTTTTT. It yields the protein CASGLVLAGGAGELFF.

In its sample, this clone was seen a few times. V is TRBV5-1 and J is TRBJ1-6; 7 positions agree with TRBD1. This CDR3 region has 16 residues. The trim removed 5 bases at V and 2 bases at J, leaving 7 bases unmatched. Germline lookup yields CDR1 SGHRS and CDR2 YFSETQ. The CDR3 region is CASSTTGVPYNSPLHF. CDR3 sequence (DNA): TGCGCCAGCAGTACCACAGGGGTCCCCTATAATTCACCCCTCCACTTT.

The chain joins TRBV7-9 to TRBJ1-1, with TRBD1 matching over 10 bases. This CDR3 is built from 16 residues. Germline V gene data show CDR1 as SEHNR and CDR2 as FQNEAQ (reference sequence). After removal of 5 bases from V and 4 bases from J, the junction contained 10 bases not matched to a gene. CDR3 coding DNA: TGTGCCAGCAGCCCCTTCGGGACAGGGGCCCTCACTGAAGCTTTCTTT. Translated: CASSPFGTGALTEAFF.

J is TRBJ2-2 and V is TRBV7-2; D ambiguous. CDR3 length: 12 residues. V shed 5 bases and J shed 8 bases, with 9 bases lying between them. In germline, CDR1 is SGHTA, CDR2 FQGNSA. CDR3 loop: CASSPGVGELFF. CDR3 bases: TGTGCCAGCAGCCCCGGAGTAGGGGAGCTGTTTTTT.

The CDR3: CATQQGVGTEAFF. For the CDR3, the DNA is TGTGCCACCCAACAGGGGGTAGGGACTGAAGCTTTCTTT. The chain is built from TRBV10-3 and TRBJ1-1, with TRBD1 identical over 8 bases. Trimming at V came to 10 bases and at J to 5 bases, leaving 9 bases not matched to a gene. The germline V gene has CDR1 ENHRY and CDR2 SYGVKD. The length of the CDR3 is 13 residues.

This clone turned up a few times. Here the CDR3 reads CASSFKGGGSNQPQHF. The CDR3 nucleotides are TGTGCCAGCAGCTTCAAGGGCGGAGGGAGCAATCAGCCCCAGCATTTT. V usage is TRBV5-6 and J usage is TRBJ1-5; the D is unclear. Trimming took off 2 bases at V and 1 base at J, with 13 bases between the two ends. CDR1 is SGHDT, CDR2 YYEEEE, per germline. The CDR3 sequence is 16 residues long.

This chain joins TRBV4-3 and TRBJ2-7; 7 bases are a match to TRBD2. CDR1 is LGHNA and CDR2 is YSLEER in the germline V gene. V shed 1 base and J 4 bases; nucleotides not matched to a gene: 7. The CDR3 sequence is 15 residues long. The CDR3 protein is CASSQVQGGQYEQYF. DNA for the CDR3: TGCGCCAGCAGCCAAGTCCAGGGAGGGCAATACGAGCAGTACTTC.

The V gene is TRBV19, the J gene TRBJ2-1; TRBD2 matches 10 bases. Germline loops: CDR1 LNHDA, CDR2 SQIVND (reference sequence). The J segment lost 6 bases and the V segment lost 7 bases, leaving 12 bases of the junction unmatched. The CDR3 totals 16 residues. As DNA, the CDR3 is TGTGCCAGTACCCCCCCCGGGGGACTAGCGAGCAATGAGCAGTTCTTC. Amino acid sequence: CASTPPGGLASNEQFF.

This clone was seen more than once but under ten times. V usage is TRBV5-6 and J usage is TRBJ1-2; TRBD1 agrees at 10 bases. Trimming removed 3 bases from V and 3 bases from J; junction bases left unmatched: 5. Germline V gives CDR1 SGHDT, CDR2 YYEEEE. This CDR3 is 15 amino acids long. CDR3 amino acids: CASSSKGQGHYGYTF. CDR3 bases: TGTGCCAGCAGCTCCAAGGGACAGGGGCACTATGGCTACACCTTC.

This rearrangement joins TRBV7-2 to TRBJ2-5, with a weak D call TRBD1 (5 bases). V dropped 1 base and J dropped 2 bases, with 8 bases sitting between them. CDR3 length: 14 amino acids. Germline assignment: CDR1 SGHTA and CDR2 FQGNSA. CDR3: CASSLVHRQETQYF. CDR3 DNA sequence: TGTGCCAGCAGCTTAGTTCACAGGCAAGAGACCCAGTACTTC.

V gene TRBV6-5 combines with J gene TRBJ2-5; D may be TRBD2 (6 bases). Germline V gene lookup returns CDR1 MNHEY and CDR2 SVGAGI. V dropped 6 bases and J dropped 5 bases, with 16 bases sitting between them. This CDR3 has 14 amino acids. The CDR3 nucleotides are TGTGCCAGCAGGGGATCTAGCGCGTGGGAGACCCAGTACTTC. Its translation: CASRGSSAWETQYF.

The rearrangement links TRBV3-1 (or the pseudogene TRBV3-2) to TRBJ1-2, with D possibly TRBD1 on 6 matching bases. V dropped 0 bases and J dropped 2 bases, with 7 bases sitting between them. The CDR3 has 14 residues. Germline V gene sequence: CDR1 LGHDT, CDR2 YNNKEL (reference sequence). CDR3 in DNA: TGTGCCAGCAGCCAAGAGAGGGGGAACTATGGCTACACCTTC. It is translated as CASSQERGNYGYTF.

This clone was found once. The chain recombines TRBV7-2 with TRBJ2-5, with D maybe TRBD2 (6 bases). Trimming took off 6 bases at V and 2 bases at J, with 13 bases between the two ends. The CDR3 has 14 amino acids. Per germline, CDR1 SGHTA and CDR2 FQGNSA. The CDR3 sequence: CASSRGLRQETQYF. DNA of the CDR3: TGTGCCAGCAGTCGAGGACTACGACAAGAGACCCAGTACTTC.

The chain couples TRBV7-6 to TRBJ1-3; D is possibly TRBD1 (6 bases). The length of the CDR3 is 16 residues. Deletions cut 5 bases from V and 0 bases from J, with 14 bases between. CDR1 SGHVS and CDR2 FNYEAQ come from the germline V gene. The CDR3 here is CASSEGTTLSGNTIYF. The CDR3 DNA reads as TGTGCCAGCAGCGAAGGGACAACCCTCTCTGGAAACACCATATATTTT.

The chain links TRBV6-1 to TRBJ1-1; no reliable D call. Germline V gene data show CDR1 as MNHNS and CDR2 as SASEGT. Trimming removed 1 base from V and 1 base from J, with 4 bases in between. CDR3 length: 13 residues. CDR3 sequence reads: CASSEGQNTEAFF. The CDR3 region has the DNA TGTGCCAGCAGTGAAGGGCAGAACACTGAAGCTTTCTTT.

The V and J genes are TRBV12-3 or TRBV12-4 and TRBJ2-3; 7 bases fit TRBD2. V dropped 3 bases and J dropped 4; count of bases not matched to a gene: 1. The CDR3 is made up of 13 amino acids. For the CDR3, the DNA is TGTGCCAGCAGTTTTGGGGGGGCAGATACGCAGTATTTT. Protein product: CASSFGGADTQYF.

This clone was found once. This chain uses TRBV5-4 with TRBJ2-1; 8 bases match TRBD1. CDR3 length: 15 amino acids. V lost 4 bases, J lost 4 bases, and 7 bases stayed unmatched. Germline CDR1 is SGHNT and CDR2 is YYREEE (reference sequence). CDR3 protein: CASSHDTGGYNEQFF. The CDR3 DNA follows: TGTGCCAGCAGCCACGATACAGGGGGGTACAATGAGCAGTTCTTC.

The gene calls are TRBV7-2 and TRBJ2-3; a possible D gene is TRBD2 (5 bases). V lost 3 bases to trimming and J lost 2 bases, with 9 bases between them. In germline, CDR1 is SGHTA, CDR2 FQGNSA. The CDR3 sequence is 14 residues long. This CDR3 reads CASSFSGDTDTQYF. The CDR3 DNA follows: TGTGCCAGCAGCTTTTCCGGGGACACAGATACGCAGTATTTT.

V gene TRBV5-8 combines with J gene TRBJ2-5, with 11 positions matching TRBD2. The V segment lost 0 bases and the J segment 10 bases; nucleotides outside the gene matches: 14. The CDR3 covers 17 residues. Germline CDR1 is SGHTS and CDR2 is YDEGEE. The CDR3: CASSLGTSGFVGRNQYF. For the CDR3, the DNA is TGTGCCAGCAGCTTGGGGACTAGCGGGTTCGTAGGGAGGAACCAGTACTTC.

V usage is TRBV5-7 and J usage is TRBJ1-4, with 9 bases fitting TRBD1. TRBV5-7 is placed among ORFs of uncertain function. V shed 6 bases, J shed 10 bases, and the junction held 13 bases outside the gene matches. The CDR3 is made up of 15 amino acids. The CDR3 DNA reads as TGTGCCAGCACTCCTGAGACAGGGGGTATCGGAAAACTGTTTTTT. Translated: CASTPETGGIGKLFF.

A single count supports this clone. The V call is TRBV18, the J call TRBJ1-3; 7 bases map to TRBD1. The CDR3 totals 16 residues. The V and J ends lost 3 bases and 0 bases, in that order; junction bases with no gene match: 5. The germline V gene encodes CDR1 KGHSH and CDR2 LQKENI. The CDR3 coding sequence is TGTGCCAGCTCACCGGGACAGAGCTACTCTGGAAACACCATATATTTT. This encodes CASSPGQSYSGNTIYF.

The gene calls are TRBV6-4 and TRBJ1-4; maybe TRBD1 (6 bases). The germline V gene has CDR1 MRHNA and CDR2 SNTAGT. This CDR3 is built from 11 residues. In DNA form, the CDR3 reads TGTGGAGGGGGGGCTAATGAAAAACTGTTTTTT. Its protein is CGGGANEKLFF.

This clone has more than one count but fewer than ten. The rearrangement links TRBV6-5 to TRBJ1-1; 9 bases match TRBD1. Trimming cost V 6 bases and J 1 base; bases outside gene matches: 3. Germline-derived CDR1 and CDR2 are MNHEY and SVGAGI. This CDR3 comprises 14 residues. The CDR3 nucleotides read TGTGCCAGCAGCCGGGGACAGGGGAACACTGAAGCTTTCTTT. Its translation is CASSRGQGNTEAFF.

V gene TRBV18 combines with J gene TRBJ1-2; TRBD1 matches 8 bases. CDR1 and CDR2 from the germline V gene are KGHSH and LQKENI. The ends lost 0 bases at V and 5 bases at J; junction bases unmatched: 5. This CDR3 is 15 amino acids long. CDR3 nucleotide sequence: TGTGCCAGCTCACCACCCGGGACAGGACTATATGGCTACACCTTC. Its protein product is CASSPPGTGLYGYTF.

The chain carries TRBV14 and TRBJ2-2; 7 nucleotides line up with TRBD2. Per germline, CDR1 SGHDN and CDR2 FVKESK. V lost 2 bases to trimming and J lost 2 bases; unmatched junction nucleotides: 14. This CDR3 region has 19 residues. The CDR3 loop reads CASSQKKASGLKNTGELFF. In nucleotides, the CDR3 is TGTGCCAGCAGCCAAAAAAAGGCTAGCGGTTTAAAAAACACCGGGGAGCTGTTTTTT.

This chain connects TRBV28 to TRBJ2-7; 7 bases are shared with TRBD1. The CDR3 has 19 amino acids. After removal of 1 base from V and 1 base from J, the junction contained 16 bases not matched to a gene. CDR1 is MDHEN and CDR2 is SYDVKM in the germline V gene. CDR3 residues: CASSLSIRTGHSYSYEQYF. CDR3 DNA: TGTGCCAGCAGTTTATCGATTCGGACAGGACATTCGTATTCCTACGAGCAGTACTTC.

This clone has a single count. The genes are TRBV7-9 and TRBJ2-1, with a tentative D call TRBD2 (6 bases). Germline CDR1 SEHNR, CDR2 FQNEAQ (reference sequence). Trimming stripped 2 bases from V and 7 bases from J, with 18 bases between. CDR3 length: 16 amino acids. CDR3 coding DNA: TGTGCCAGCAGCTTACCGTTTCGGCTAGCGTTAAATGAGCAGTTCTTC. Protein: CASSLPFRLALNEQFF.